A single sample gave rise to the 18 T cell receptor beta chains below, sequenced in a study of T cells after yellow fever vaccination. TCRdb ran MiXCR on the 5' RACE reads and lists one entry per CDR3 protein. The table shows a few hundred thousand distinct CDR3 sequences, with roughly a sixth occurring only once. Specimen: PBMCs, collected before the yellow fever booster vaccination. The receptors shown here come from a man aged 18 to 29 who received the YFV17D yellow fever vaccine.

This chain links TRBV6-5 with TRBJ1-5; D is uncertain. CDR1 is MNHEY, CDR2 SVGAGI, per germline. V was cut by 6 bases and J by 0 bases, with 15 bases left in between. The length of the CDR3 is 16 residues. Here the CDR3 reads CASSSGPGSSNQPQHF. The CDR3 DNA follows: TGTGCCAGCAGCTCGGGCCCGGGGTCTAGCAATCAGCCCCAGCATTTT.

The rearrangement uses TRBV7-8 and TRBJ1-1, with D possibly TRBD1 on 5 matching bases. This CDR3 comprises 14 residues. Trimming took 2 bases from V and 5 from J, leaving 12 bases between them. Germline assignment: CDR1 SGHVS and CDR2 FQNEAQ. In DNA, the CDR3 is TGTGCCAGCAGCTTATGGGGGGGGAGAACTGAAGCTTTCTTT. Encoded protein: CASSLWGGRTEAFF.

This clonotype was seen only a few times. J is TRBJ2-7 and V is TRBV29-1, with 10 bases fitting TRBD1. V shed 7 bases, J shed 6 bases, and the junction held 6 bases outside the gene matches. The length of the CDR3 is 12 residues. Germline CDR1 and CDR2: SQVTM and ANQGSEA. This CDR3 reads CSGDRGQGEQYV. DNA of the CDR3: TGCAGCGGCGACAGGGGGCAGGGCGAGCAGTACGTC.

V and J are TRBV7-6 and TRBJ2-7; D unresolved. CDR1 is SGHVS, CDR2 FNYEAQ, per germline. The CDR3 loop spans 15 amino acids. The V end was cut by 5 bases, the J end by 6 bases, with 20 bases between. DNA of the CDR3: TGTGCCAGCAGCCTATCTCCGGACGCCGGACGCGAGCAGTACGTC. Amino acid sequence: CASSLSPDAGREQYV.

The V gene is TRBV29-1, the J gene TRBJ1-5, with 12 nucleotides matching TRBD1. Germline V gene data show CDR1 as SQVTM and CDR2 as ANQGSEA. V gave up 7 bases and J gave up 7 bases; unmatched junction bases: 5. The CDR3 is 13 amino acids. CDR3 sequence reads: CSAGTGGGQPQHF. The CDR3 DNA sequence: TGCAGCGCCGGGACAGGGGGCGGCCAGCCCCAGCATTTT.

This clonotype has a count of ten or more. The rearrangement joins TRBV12-3 or TRBV12-4 to TRBJ2-3; D remains ambiguous. The V gene lost 6 bases and the J gene lost 0 bases, with 4 bases spanning the gap. The CDR3 consists of 12 residues. The CDR3 DNA is TGTGCCAGCAGGCCAAGCACAGATACGCAGTATTTT. Its translation: CASRPSTDTQYF.

This clonotype has just a few counts. The genes are TRBV18 and TRBJ2-3; D is undetermined. V was trimmed by 8 bases and J by 2 bases, leaving 5 bases between them. CDR1 KGHSH and CDR2 LQKENI come from the germline V gene. This CDR3 has 11 residues. CDR3 sequence (DNA): TGTGCCAGCGCATACACAGATACGCAGTATTTT. This translates into CASAYTDTQYF.

This chain joins TRBV27 and TRBJ2-2, with TRBD2 identical over 8 bases. J lost 7 bases, V lost 5 bases, and 15 bases had no gene match. The CDR3 spans 17 residues. Per the germline V gene, CDR1 is MNHEY and CDR2 is SMNVEV (reference sequence). The CDR3 DNA follows: TGTGCCAGCAGTACCTCTACAGCGGGGGCGGCGAACGGGGAGCTGTTTTTT. Encoded protein: CASSTSTAGAANGELFF.

CDR3 sequence reads: CASSLRGKDLRNQPQHF. CDR3 nucleotides: TGTGCCAGCAGTTTACGGGGTAAGGACCTTCGCAATCAGCCCCAGCATTTT. The J gene is TRBJ1-5, the V gene TRBV12-3 or TRBV12-4, with no clear D. The CDR3 is made up of 17 amino acids. Trimming removed 2 bases at V and 2 bases at J, with 16 bases between.

V is TRBV28 and J is TRBJ2-2; unclear D gene. The CDR3 spans 11 residues. Trimming took 1 base from V and 11 from J, leaving 5 bases between them. Looked up from germline, CDR1 is MDHEN and CDR2 is SYDVKM. CDR3 loop: CASSLYRELFF. The CDR3 DNA is TGTGCCAGCAGTTTATATCGAGAGCTGTTTTTT.

The chain joins TRBV6-1 to TRBJ1-1; D ambiguous. CDR3 length: 14 residues. Germline lookup yields CDR1 MNHNS and CDR2 SASEGT. Trimming cost V 4 bases and J 4 bases, with 13 bases left between them. The CDR3 region has the DNA TGTGCCAGCAGTGTGGCGGAAGTTGTCACTGAAGCTTTCTTT. It codes for CASSVAEVVTEAFF.

The rearrangement links TRBV7-9 to TRBJ1-4; D is undetermined. CDR3 size: 12 residues. Trimming pared 6 bases from V and 6 bases from J, leaving 8 bases between. Per the germline V gene, CDR1 is SEHNR and CDR2 is FQNEAQ (reference sequence). The CDR3 sequence: CASSWSYEKLFF. The CDR3 DNA sequence: TGTGCCAGCAGTTGGAGCTATGAAAAACTGTTTTTT.

This clonotype was recorded a few times. This chain joins TRBV12-3 or TRBV12-4 and TRBJ2-3, with TRBD2 as a possible D gene (5 bases). CDR3 length: 13 residues. The V end lost 4 bases, the J end lost 4 bases, and 9 bases lay between the germline ends. This CDR3 is CASSWELADTQYF. DNA for the CDR3: TGTGCCAGCAGTTGGGAGTTGGCAGATACGCAGTATTTT.

This CDR3 reads CASSFQVNTGELFF. The CDR3 region has the DNA TGTGCCAGCAGTTTCCAGGTTAACACCGGGGAGCTGTTTTTT. The chain joins TRBV27 to TRBJ2-2, with unresolved D. This CDR3 comprises 14 residues. CDR1 is MNHEY, CDR2 SMNVEV, per germline (reference sequence). With 3 bases removed from V and 2 bases from J, the gap between germline ends came to 7 bases.

The genes are TRBV20-1 and TRBJ2-7, with 7 bases identical to TRBD1. Trimming removed 6 bases from V and 0 bases from J; junction bases left unmatched: 8. Germline CDR1 is DFQATT and CDR2 is SNEGSKA (reference sequence). The CDR3 is made up of 14 amino acids. Here the CDR3 reads CSASGTVSSYEQYV. CDR3 sequence (DNA): TGCAGTGCATCCGGGACAGTGAGCTCCTACGAGCAGTACGTC.

This clonotype was detected only a few times. The rearrangement uses TRBV7-2 and TRBJ2-1; D gene unclear. CDR3 size: 13 residues. The germline V gene encodes CDR1 SGHTA and CDR2 FQGNSA. V gave up 3 bases and J gave up 5 bases, with 8 bases separating them. The CDR3 here is CASSFSDHNEQFF. CDR3 sequence (DNA): TGTGCCAGCAGCTTTTCCGACCACAATGAGCAGTTCTTC.

The rearrangement joins TRBV27 to TRBJ2-3; D not certain. The V end was cut by 3 bases, the J end by 4 bases, with 8 bases between. This CDR3 region has 13 residues. Germline CDR1 reads MNHEY; CDR2 reads SMNVEV (reference sequence). In DNA, the CDR3 is TGTGCCAGCAGTTTTTATAATGCAGATACGCAGTATTTT. It translates to CASSFYNADTQYF.

The J gene is TRBJ2-1, the V gene TRBV4-2; D is unresolved. The CDR3 sequence is 16 residues long. CDR1 is LGHNA and CDR2 is YNFKEQ in the germline V gene. V lost 0 bases, J lost 0 bases, and 9 bases lay in between. CDR3 in DNA: TGTGCCAGCAGCCAAGAGTGGGTAGACTCCTACAATGAGCAGTTCTTC. Residues: CASSQEWVDSYNEQFF.